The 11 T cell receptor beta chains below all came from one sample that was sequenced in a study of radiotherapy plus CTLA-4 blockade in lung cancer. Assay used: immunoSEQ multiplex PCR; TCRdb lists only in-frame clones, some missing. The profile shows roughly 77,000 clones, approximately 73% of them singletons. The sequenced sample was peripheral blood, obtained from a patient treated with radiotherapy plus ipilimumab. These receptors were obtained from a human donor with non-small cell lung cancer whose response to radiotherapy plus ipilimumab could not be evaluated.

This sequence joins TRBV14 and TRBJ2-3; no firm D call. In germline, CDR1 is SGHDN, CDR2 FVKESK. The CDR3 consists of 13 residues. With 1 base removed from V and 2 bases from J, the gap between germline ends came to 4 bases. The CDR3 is CASSQVSTDTQYF. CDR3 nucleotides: TGTGCCAGCAGCCAAGTATCCACAGATACGCAGTATTTT. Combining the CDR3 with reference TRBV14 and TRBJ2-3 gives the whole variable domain EAGVTQFPSHSVIEKGQTVTLRCDPISGHDNLYWYRRVMGKEIKFLLHFVKESKQDESGMPNNRFLAERTGGTYSTLKVQPAELEDSGVYFCASSQVSTDTQYFGPGTRLTVL.

The CDR3 DNA is TGTGCCAGCAGTTACTTTGACTGGGTGAACACTGAAGCTTTCTTT. This translates into CASSYFDWVNTEAFF. The V and J genes are TRBV6-6 and TRBJ1-1, with D hard to call. The CDR3 is made up of 15 amino acids. V dropped 1 base and J dropped 0 bases, with 9 bases sitting between them. CDR1 MNHNY and CDR2 SVGAGI come from the germline V gene (reference sequence).

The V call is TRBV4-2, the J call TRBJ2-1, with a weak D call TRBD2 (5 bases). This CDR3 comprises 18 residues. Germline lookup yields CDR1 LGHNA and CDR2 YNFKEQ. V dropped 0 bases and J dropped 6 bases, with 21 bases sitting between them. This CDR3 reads CASSQEPLGGLAFNEQFF. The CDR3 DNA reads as TGTGCCAGCAGCCAAGAGCCGTTGGGCGGGTTAGCTTTCAATGAGCAGTTCTTC.

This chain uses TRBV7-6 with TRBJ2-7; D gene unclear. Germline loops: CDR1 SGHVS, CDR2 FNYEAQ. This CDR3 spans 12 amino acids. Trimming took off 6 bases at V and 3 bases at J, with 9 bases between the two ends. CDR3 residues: CASSLRSYEQYF. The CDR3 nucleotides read TGTGCCAGCAGTTTACGGAGCTACGAGCAGTACTTC.

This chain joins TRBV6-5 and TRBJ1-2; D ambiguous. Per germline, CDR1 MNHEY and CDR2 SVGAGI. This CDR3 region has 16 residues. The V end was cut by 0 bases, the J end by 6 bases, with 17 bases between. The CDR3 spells CASSYSFRENADGYTF. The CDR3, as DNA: TGTGCCAGCAGTTACTCCTTTCGTGAGAACGCGGATGGCTACACCTTC.

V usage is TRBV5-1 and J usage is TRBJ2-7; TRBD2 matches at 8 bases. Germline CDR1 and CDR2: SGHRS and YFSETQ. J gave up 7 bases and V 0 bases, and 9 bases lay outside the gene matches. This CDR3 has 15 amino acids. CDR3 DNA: TGCGCCAGCAGCTTGGTGGGGGGCGCGGGGGGAGAGCAGTACTTC. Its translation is CASSLVGGAGGEQYF.

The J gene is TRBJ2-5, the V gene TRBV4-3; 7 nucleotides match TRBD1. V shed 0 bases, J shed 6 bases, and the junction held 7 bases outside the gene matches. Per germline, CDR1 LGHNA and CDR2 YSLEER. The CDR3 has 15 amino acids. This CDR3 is CASSQDRTGIQTQYF. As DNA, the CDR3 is TGCGCCAGCAGCCAAGATCGGACAGGAATCCAGACCCAGTACTTC.

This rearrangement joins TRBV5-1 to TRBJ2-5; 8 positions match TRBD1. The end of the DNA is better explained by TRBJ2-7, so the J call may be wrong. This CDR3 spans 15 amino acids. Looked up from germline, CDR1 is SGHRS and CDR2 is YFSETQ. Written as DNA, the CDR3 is TGCGCCAGCAGCTTGGACTCGACAGGGGTCAACGAGCAGTACTTC. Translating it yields CASSLDSTGVNEQYF.

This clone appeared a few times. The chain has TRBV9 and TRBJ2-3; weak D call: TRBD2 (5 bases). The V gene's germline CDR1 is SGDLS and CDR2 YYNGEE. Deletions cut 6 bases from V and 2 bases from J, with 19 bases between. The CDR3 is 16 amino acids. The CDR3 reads CASTHRGSGTTDTQYF. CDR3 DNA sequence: TGTGCCAGCACCCACCGGGGATCCGGTACCACAGATACGCAGTATTTT.

CDR3 in amino acids: CASSRTVGTSGRATSNEQYF. The CDR3, as DNA: TGTGCCAGCAGTCGGACAGTTGGGACTAGCGGGAGGGCCACGTCCAACGAGCAGTACTTC. The V gene is TRBV9, the J gene TRBJ2-7; 16 nucleotides line up with TRBD2. J gave up 5 bases and V 5 bases, and 19 bases lay outside the gene matches. CDR1 and CDR2 (germline): SGDLS, YYNGEE. CDR3 length equals 20 residues.

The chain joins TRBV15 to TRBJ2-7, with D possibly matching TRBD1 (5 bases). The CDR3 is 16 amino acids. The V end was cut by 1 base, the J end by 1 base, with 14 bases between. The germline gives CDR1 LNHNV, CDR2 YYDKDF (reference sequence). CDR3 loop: CATSRASGLRSYEQYF. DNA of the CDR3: TGTGCCACCAGCAGAGCCTCAGGGTTGCGATCCTACGAGCAGTACTTC. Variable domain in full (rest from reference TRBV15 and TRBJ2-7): DAMVIQNPRYQVTQFGKPVTLSCSQTLNHNVMYWYQQKSSQAPKLLFHYYDKDFNNEADTPDNFQSRRPNTSFCFLDIRSPGLGDTAMYLCATSRASGLRSYEQYFGPGTRLTVT.